This T cell receptor beta chain is drawn from a study of blood T cell repertoires in COVID-19. Germline CDR1 is SGHTA and CDR2 is FQGTGA. V lost 2 bases to trimming and J lost 7 bases; unmatched junction nucleotides: 4. There are 13 residues in the CDR3. In the original processing: Reference gene primers were amplified, and this amplification served to estimate nucleated cell counts. Using immunoSEQ multiplex PCR, the repertoire was profiled, and TCRdb retains in-frame clones only, with some absent. V and J calls and clone size are as listed in that table; D and trimming were resolved from the DNA. This table has some 250,000 clones, roughly nine tenths appearing once.

The sequence derives from a human donor in a cohort exposed to, infected with or recovered from COVID-19 (not recorded which). The donor label of this sample is uncertain. Sequencing was done on a sample of PBMCs or T cells enriched from blood (not recorded which). The rearrangement uses TRBV7-3 and TRBJ1-1; 7 bases agree with TRBD1. The CDR3 sequence is CASSLGQEFEAFF. In DNA form, the CDR3 reads TGTGCCAGCAGCTTAGGACAGGAATTTGAAGCTTTCTTT.